At least ten counts were recorded for the clone carrying this T cell receptor beta chain. As yet, its antigen is unknown. The record originates from a study of human T cells and chemical hapten exposure. About the research overall: The scalp of each patient received a weekly diphenylcyclopropenone dose for the full roughly 26-week study. Patients, largely female, had alopecia areata, totalis or universalis. Small volume differences among pooled libraries mainly caused per-sample TCR yield variation.

The CDR3 spans 17 residues. After removal of 0 bases from V and 1 base from J, the junction contained 7 bases not matched to a gene. CDR1 and CDR2 from the germline V gene are SGHDN and FVKESK. TCRdb redid the calling of the RACE reads with MiXCR, one entry per CDR3 protein. The sample holds 330,000 or so distinct CDR3 sequences, roughly 6% seen once. Study-wide points: The formation of large CDR3 similarity clusters by expanded TCRs significantly exceeded that of controls.

The time point denotes: patch test 2, 6 weeks after DPC sensitization. Treatment specified: therapeutic diphenylcyclopropenone sensitization with weekly scalp DPC. V gene TRBV14 combines with J gene TRBJ2-3; 7 nucleotides line up with TRBD2. The clonotype comes from a woman in her late teens or twenties with alopecia areata. Some clones in this sample may be carry-over from other donors' samples. The source was whole blood, collected in connection with sensitization to the hapten diphenylcyclopropenone (DPC). The CDR3 DNA sequence: TGTGCCAGCAGCCAAGACGAGAGCGGGGTCCGCACAGATACGCAGTATTTT. Its translation: CASSQDESGVRTDTQYF. Full variable domain (outside the CDR3, taken from reference TRBV14 and TRBJ2-3): EAGVTQFPSHSVIEKGQTVTLRCDPISGHDNLYWYRRVMGKEIKFLLHFVKESKQDESGMPNNRFLAERTGGTYSTLKVQPAELEDSGVYFCASSQDESGVRTDTQYFGPGTRLTVL.